The rows below give T cell receptor beta chains drawn from one sample of a study of T cell repertoires in cytomegalovirus infection. One entry per CDR3 protein, called by TCRdb with MiXCR from the reads. The sample consists of approximately 730,000 distinct CDR3 sequences, almost 30% of them appearing once. No antigen is known for these receptors. The source material was cultured CD8+ T cells from PBMCs, sampled from culture after CMV antigen stimulation. The receptor set was obtained from a human donor in good health (CMV status not recorded). Some clones in this sample may be carry-over from other donors' samples. Each CDR3 is given with its conserved first and last residue. D genes are given only for firm matches. Not all rows give a size; the values are once, few, many and, for expanded clones, a class.

>TRBJ2-1|TRBV6-2/TRBV6-3|.|.
TGTGCCAGCAAGACCGTCGTGAGCTCCTACAATGAGCAGTTCTTC
CASKTVVSSYNEQFF
>TRBJ2-3|TRBV12-3/TRBV12-4|many|.
TGTGCCAGCAGTTTAGTGCGTGGAGATACGCAGTATTTT
CASSLVRGDTQYF
>TRBJ2-1|TRBV20-1|.|TRBD2
TGCAGTGCCGAGAGTAGCGGGGGGGCAAATGAGCAGTTCTTC
CSAESSGGANEQFF
>TRBJ2-4|TRBV7-8|few|.
TGTGCCAGCACCCCGGACGGCGGGCGGGCCAAAAACATTCAGTACTTC
CASTPDGGRAKNIQYF
>TRBJ1-1|TRBV4-1|few|.
TGCGCCAGCAGTAAAAGGGACGGACAAGAGCGGACTGAAGCTTTCTTT
CASSKRDGQERTEAFF
>TRBJ1-5|TRBV27|.|TRBD1
TGTGCCAGCAGTCCAGGGGGCAACGATCAGCCCCAGCATTTT
CASSPGGNDQPQHF
>TRBJ1-2|TRBV5-4|.|.
TGTGCCAGCAGCTTGATGGGAGGGAGTGCCTATGGCTACACCTTC
CASSLMGGSAYGYTF
>TRBJ1-5|TRBV5-6|few|.
TGTGCCAGCAGCCCCGGTCCCGGGGGCGCGCGGGGAAATCAGCCCCAGCATTTT
CASSPGPGGARGNQPQHF
>TRBJ2-5|TRBV28|few|.
TGTGCCAGCCGAGTAAGGGACCGAGAGACCCAGTACTTC
CASRVRDRETQYF
>TRBJ2-1|TRBV7-6|many|.
TGTGCCAGCAGCCGCGGGAACCTCTACAATGAGCAGTTCTTC
CASSRGNLYNEQFF